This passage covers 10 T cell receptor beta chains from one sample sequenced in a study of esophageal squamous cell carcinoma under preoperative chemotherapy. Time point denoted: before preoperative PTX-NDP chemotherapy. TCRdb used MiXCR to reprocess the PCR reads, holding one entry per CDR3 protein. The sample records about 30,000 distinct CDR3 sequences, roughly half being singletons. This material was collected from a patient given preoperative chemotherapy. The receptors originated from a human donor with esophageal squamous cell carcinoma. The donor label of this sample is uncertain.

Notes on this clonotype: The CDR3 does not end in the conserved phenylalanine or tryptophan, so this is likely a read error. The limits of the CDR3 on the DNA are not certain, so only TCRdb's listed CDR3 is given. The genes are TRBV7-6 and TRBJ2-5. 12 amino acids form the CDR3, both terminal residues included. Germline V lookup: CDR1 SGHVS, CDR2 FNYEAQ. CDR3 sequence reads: CASSPRHETQYS.

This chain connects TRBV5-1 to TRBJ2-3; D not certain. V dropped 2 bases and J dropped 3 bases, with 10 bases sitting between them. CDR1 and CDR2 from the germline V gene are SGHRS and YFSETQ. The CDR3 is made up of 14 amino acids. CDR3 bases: TGCGCCAGCAGCTTTGGGCCCCGTACAGATACGCAGTATTTT. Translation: CASSFGPRTDTQYF.

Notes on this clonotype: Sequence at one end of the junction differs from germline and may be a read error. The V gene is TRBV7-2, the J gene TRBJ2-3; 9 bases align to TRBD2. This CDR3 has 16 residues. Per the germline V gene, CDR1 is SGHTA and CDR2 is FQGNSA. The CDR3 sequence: CASSVAGLASTDTQYF. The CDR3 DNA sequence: TGTGCCAGCAGCGTAGCTGGACTAGCGAGCACAGATACGCAGTATTTT.

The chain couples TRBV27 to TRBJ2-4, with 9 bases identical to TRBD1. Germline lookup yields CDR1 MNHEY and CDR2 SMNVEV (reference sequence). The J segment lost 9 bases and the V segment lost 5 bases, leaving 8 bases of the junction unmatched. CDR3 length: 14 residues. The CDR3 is CASSRTGENGIQYF. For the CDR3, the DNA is TGTGCCAGCAGTAGGACAGGGGAAAATGGCATTCAGTACTTC.

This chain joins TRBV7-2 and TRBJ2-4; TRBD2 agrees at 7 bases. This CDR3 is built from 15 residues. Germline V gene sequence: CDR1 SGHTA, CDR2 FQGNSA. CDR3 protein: CGAGLGGSDKDTQYF. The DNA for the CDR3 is TGTGGCGCGGGGCTCGGGGGGTCAGACAAAGACACCCAGTACTTC.

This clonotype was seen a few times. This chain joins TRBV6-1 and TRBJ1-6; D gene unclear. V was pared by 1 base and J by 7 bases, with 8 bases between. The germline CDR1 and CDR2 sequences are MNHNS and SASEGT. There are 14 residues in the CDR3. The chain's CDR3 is CASSEVEINSPLHF. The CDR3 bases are TGTGCCAGCAGTGAAGTGGAGATAAATTCACCCCTCCACTTT.

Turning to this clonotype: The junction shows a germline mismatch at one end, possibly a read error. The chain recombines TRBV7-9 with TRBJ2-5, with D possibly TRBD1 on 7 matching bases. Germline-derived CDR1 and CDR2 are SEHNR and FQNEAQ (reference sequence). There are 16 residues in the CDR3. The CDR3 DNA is TGTGCCAGCAGCCAGGGGGGAGGTGGGGGGCAAGAGACCTGGTTTTTC. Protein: CASSQGGGGGQETWFF.

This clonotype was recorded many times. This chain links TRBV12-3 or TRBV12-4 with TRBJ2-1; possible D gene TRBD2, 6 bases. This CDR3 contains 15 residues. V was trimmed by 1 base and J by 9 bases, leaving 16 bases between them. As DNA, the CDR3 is TGTGCCAGCAGTTTAGATGCGGGAAGTGGGAGTGAGCAGTTCTTC. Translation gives CASSLDAGSGSEQFF.

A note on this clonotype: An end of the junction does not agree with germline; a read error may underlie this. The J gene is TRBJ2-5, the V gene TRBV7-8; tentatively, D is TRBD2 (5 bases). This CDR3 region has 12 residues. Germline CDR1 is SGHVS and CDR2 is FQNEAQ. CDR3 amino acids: CASSLAHETQYF. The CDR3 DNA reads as TGTGCCAGCAGCCTAGCCCATGAGACCCAGTACTTC.

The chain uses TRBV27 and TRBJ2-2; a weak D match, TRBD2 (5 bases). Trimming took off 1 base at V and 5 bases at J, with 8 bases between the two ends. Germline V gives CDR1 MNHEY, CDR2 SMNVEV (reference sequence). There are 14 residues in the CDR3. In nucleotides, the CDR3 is TGTGCCAGCAGTTTATTAGGAGGAACCGGGGAGCTGTTTTTT. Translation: CASSLLGGTGELFF.